Each of the 5 T cell receptor beta chains below was sequenced from the same sample in a study of blood T cell repertoires in COVID-19. Data came from immunoSEQ multiplex PCR; TCRdb stores just in-frame clones and leaves some out. The sample lists about 80,000 clones; around 88% were seen once. The sample taken for sequencing was peripheral blood. Source of these receptors: a man younger than 40 with acute or convalescent COVID-19.

This clone was seen only a few times. The chain recombines TRBV6-1 with TRBJ1-5; D remains unclear. V was shortened by 6 bases and J by 0 bases, with 12 bases between the two germline ends. Germline values: CDR1 MNHNS, CDR2 SASEGT. The length of the CDR3 is 15 residues. For the CDR3, the DNA is TGTGCCAGCAGAGAGGGCCCCGCTAGCAATCAGCCCCAGCATTTT. It encodes CASREGPASNQPQHF.

The genes are TRBV10-3 and TRBJ2-3, with 9 bases aligning to TRBD2. The junction had 4 bases not matched to a gene; V was cut back by 6 bases and J by 3 bases. The CDR3 is 14 residues long. Germline values: CDR1 ENHRY, CDR2 SYGVKD. The CDR3: CAIRDSGRTDTQYF. The CDR3 nucleotides are TGTGCCATCAGGGACAGCGGGAGGACAGATACGCAGTATTTT.

V gene TRBV15 combines with J gene TRBJ1-4, with D hard to call. The CDR3 has 15 amino acids. Germline loops: CDR1 LNHNV, CDR2 YYDKDF (reference sequence). V was shortened by 5 bases and J by 3 bases, with 13 bases between the two germline ends. Here the CDR3 DNA reads TGTGCCACCAGCCTAGTAGCAAGGTCTAATGAAAAACTGTTTTTT. Its translation is CATSLVARSNEKLFF.

CDR3 residues: CASSEIRGNQPQHF. CDR3 DNA: TGCGCCAGCAGTGAGATCAGGGGGAATCAGCCCCAGCATTTT. The rearrangement uses TRBV10-2 and TRBJ1-5, with 7 bases that match TRBD1. Germline V gives CDR1 WSHSY, CDR2 SAAADI. CDR3 length equals 14 residues. V trimming: 2 bases; J trimming: 4 bases; junction bases outside the gene matches: 2.

The chain combines TRBV30 with TRBJ2-1; D is perhaps TRBD2 (5 bases). Germline CDR1 and CDR2: GTSNPN and SVGIG (reference sequence). Trimming removed 0 bases at V and 0 bases at J, with 6 bases between. The CDR3 length is 14 residues. CDR3 DNA: TGTGCCTGGAGTGTGAGCGGCTCCTACAATGAGCAGTTCTTC. The encoded protein is CAWSVSGSYNEQFF.